Listed below are T cell receptor beta chains from one sample, sequenced in a study of shared clonotypes between healthy human individuals. Generated by immunoSEQ multiplex PCR, the TCRdb table keeps only in-frame clones and is missing some. This sample carries about 1,500,000 clones, roughly 95% of them seen once, and the ten largest clones take 0.95% to 1.5%. Input material: naive CD4+ T cells sorted from blood. The source is a man younger than 45 in good health. Both conserved end residues are part of each CDR3. Fields, in order: D gene, CDR3 length, J gene, clone size, V gene, CDR3 DNA, CDR3 protein. The D gene is left open where the match is weak. A clone size is listed for some rows: how often the clone was seen (once, few, many), or a class if it is expanded.

d_gene: -
len: 12
j_gene: TRBJ2-7
abundance: -
v_gene: TRBV7-2
CDR3nt: TGTGCCAGCAGCCACAAATCCCACGAGCAGTACTTC
CDR3aa: CASSHKSHEQYF

d_gene: -
len: 13
j_gene: TRBJ2-3
abundance: -
v_gene: TRBV11-3
CDR3nt: TGTGCCAGCAGCTCCCCCAGCGCAGATACGCAGTATTTT
CDR3aa: CASSSPSADTQYF

d_gene: TRBD2
len: 16
j_gene: TRBJ2-1
abundance: once
v_gene: TRBV7-9
CDR3nt: TGTGCCAGCAGCCCGAGGACTGGCGGGAGGGTACATGAGCAGTTCTTC
CDR3aa: CASSPRTGGRVHEQFF

d_gene: -
len: 13
j_gene: TRBJ2-7
abundance: -
v_gene: TRBV11-2
CDR3nt: TGTGCCAGCAGTTCAAACAGGGTCTACGAGCAGTACTTC
CDR3aa: CASSSNRVYEQYF

d_gene: -
len: 14
j_gene: TRBJ2-1
abundance: once
v_gene: TRBV28
CDR3nt: TGTGCCAGCAGTTTAGGGATACCAGGGGATGAGCAGTTCTTC
CDR3aa: CASSLGIPGDEQFF

d_gene: -
len: 16
j_gene: TRBJ1-5
abundance: -
v_gene: TRBV19
CDR3nt: TGTGCGTCCTTAGACGAATACAGAACCCCTAATCAGCCCCAGCATTTT
CDR3aa: CASLDEYRTPNQPQHF

d_gene: TRBD2
len: 18
j_gene: TRBJ2-3
abundance: -
v_gene: TRBV2
CDR3nt: TGTGCCAGCTCTCCGGGACCGATGGGACTAGCGGGAGCTGATACGCAGTATTTT
CDR3aa: CASSPGPMGLAGADTQYF

d_gene: TRBD1
len: 17
j_gene: TRBJ2-6
abundance: -
v_gene: TRBV23-1
CDR3nt: TGCGCCAGGAAAAGGGACAGGGTAAGGTTTGGGGCCAACGTCCTGACTTTC
CDR3aa: CARKRDRVRFGANVLTF

d_gene: -
len: 13
j_gene: TRBJ1-2
abundance: -
v_gene: TRBV6-1
CDR3nt: TGTGCCAGCAGTGAAGCGTGGATCTATGGCTACACCTTC
CDR3aa: CASSEAWIYGYTF

d_gene: -
len: 12
j_gene: TRBJ1-2
abundance: -
v_gene: TRBV10-3
CDR3nt: TGTGCCATCTCACAGGGAGAGTATGGCTACACCTTC
CDR3aa: CAISQGEYGYTF

d_gene: -
len: 15
j_gene: TRBJ2-5
abundance: -
v_gene: TRBV25-1
CDR3nt: TGTGCCAGCAGTGCCTCCGGGACTTGGAGGGAGACCCAGTACTTC
CDR3aa: CASSASGTWRETQYF

d_gene: TRBD1
len: 13
j_gene: TRBJ2-2
abundance: -
v_gene: TRBV2
CDR3nt: TGTGCCAGCGGACAGGGGAACACCGGGGAGCTGTTTTTT
CDR3aa: CASGQGNTGELFF

d_gene: -
len: 13
j_gene: TRBJ1-2
abundance: -
v_gene: TRBV19
CDR3nt: TGTGCCAGTAGTAGTAATTACAGGAGTGGCTACACCTTC
CDR3aa: CASSSNYRSGYTF

d_gene: TRBD1
len: 16
j_gene: TRBJ1-3
abundance: once
v_gene: TRBV7-9
CDR3nt: TGTGCCACCTCGAAGGGGGATGGACAGGGGAGAAACACCATATATTTT
CDR3aa: CATSKGDGQGRNTIYF

d_gene: TRBD1
len: 14
j_gene: TRBJ2-3
abundance: -
v_gene: TRBV5-1
CDR3nt: TGCGCCAGCAGCGAGGACAGGGGGAGGGATACGCAGTATTTT
CDR3aa: CASSEDRGRDTQYF

d_gene: TRBD1
len: 15
j_gene: TRBJ2-2
abundance: -
v_gene: TRBV18
CDR3nt: TGTGCCAGCCGGGCGGACAGGGCGAACACCGGGGAGCTGTTTTTT
CDR3aa: CASRADRANTGELFF

d_gene: -
len: 24
j_gene: TRBJ2-6
abundance: -
v_gene: TRBV19
CDR3nt: TGTGCCAGTAGTATTCTCTATCCAGGGAATCCCCCAGGACCCCGAGACTCTGGGGCCAACGTCCTGACTTTC
CDR3aa: CASSILYPGNPPGPRDSGANVLTF

d_gene: TRBD1
len: 15
j_gene: TRBJ1-5
abundance: -
v_gene: TRBV29-1
CDR3nt: TGCAGCGCCACGACAGGGGTTGGGAGCAATCAGCCCCAGCATTTT
CDR3aa: CSATTGVGSNQPQHF

d_gene: TRBD2
len: 14
j_gene: TRBJ2-1
abundance: -
v_gene: TRBV19
CDR3nt: TGTGCCAGTAGTTTCCTAGCGGGGTACAATGAGCAGTTCTTC
CDR3aa: CASSFLAGYNEQFF

d_gene: TRBD2
len: 13
j_gene: TRBJ2-4
abundance: -
v_gene: TRBV6-1
CDR3nt: TGTGCCAGCAGTTGGAGTGTCCGGGAGGTTCAGTACTTC
CDR3aa: CASSWSVREVQYF

d_gene: -
len: 13
j_gene: TRBJ2-2
abundance: -
v_gene: TRBV2
CDR3nt: TGTGCCAGCAGTGCGGTGGACTCCGGGGAGCTGTTTTTT
CDR3aa: CASSAVDSGELFF

d_gene: TRBD2
len: 15
j_gene: TRBJ2-2
abundance: -
v_gene: TRBV7-2
CDR3nt: TGTGCCAGCAGCACCCGGGACTACGCCACCGGGGAGCTGTTTTTT
CDR3aa: CASSTRDYATGELFF

d_gene: TRBD2
len: 16
j_gene: TRBJ2-7
abundance: -
v_gene: TRBV28
CDR3nt: TGTGCCAGCCATTGGGGGGGGAGTAGCGGCTCCTACGAGCAGTACTTC
CDR3aa: CASHWGGSSGSYEQYF

d_gene: -
len: 12
j_gene: TRBJ1-5
abundance: -
v_gene: TRBV28
CDR3nt: TGTGCCAGCAGCCTTCTTAATCAGCCCCAGCATTTT
CDR3aa: CASSLLNQPQHF

d_gene: -
len: 16
j_gene: TRBJ1-3
abundance: -
v_gene: TRBV11-2
CDR3nt: TGTGCCAGCAGCTCCTGGGGACGGTCCTCTGGAAACACCATATATTTT
CDR3aa: CASSSWGRSSGNTIYF

d_gene: TRBD2
len: 16
j_gene: TRBJ2-2
abundance: -
v_gene: TRBV4-1
CDR3nt: TGCGCCAGCAGCCAGGGGCGGGAGGCTAACACCGGGGAGCTGTTTTTT
CDR3aa: CASSQGREANTGELFF

d_gene: -
len: 14
j_gene: TRBJ2-7
abundance: -
v_gene: TRBV21-1
CDR3nt: TGTGCCAGCAGCACCCGACAGGGCATATACGAGCAGTACTTC
CDR3aa: CASSTRQGIYEQYF

d_gene: -
len: 15
j_gene: TRBJ2-2
abundance: -
v_gene: TRBV15
CDR3nt: TGTGCCACCAGCAGAGACTGGACAAACACCGGGGAGCTGTTTTTT
CDR3aa: CATSRDWTNTGELFF

d_gene: TRBD1
len: 14
j_gene: TRBJ1-1
abundance: -
v_gene: TRBV7-2
CDR3nt: TGTGCCAGCAGCTTGACAGGGGGCCCCACTGAAGCTTTCTTT
CDR3aa: CASSLTGGPTEAFF

d_gene: TRBD2
len: 14
j_gene: TRBJ2-3
abundance: -
v_gene: TRBV6-1
CDR3nt: TGTGCCAGCAGTGTTAGCGGGAGCACAGATACGCAGTATTTT
CDR3aa: CASSVSGSTDTQYF

d_gene: -
len: 15
j_gene: TRBJ2-5
abundance: -
v_gene: TRBV18
CDR3nt: TGTGCCAGCTCACCCGGGACTCGTAATGAAGAGACCCAGTACTTC
CDR3aa: CASSPGTRNEETQYF

d_gene: -
len: 12
j_gene: TRBJ2-7
abundance: -
v_gene: TRBV10-3
CDR3nt: TGTGCCTCAGGGTCACCCTCCTACGAGCAGTACTTC
CDR3aa: CASGSPSYEQYF

d_gene: TRBD2
len: 18
j_gene: TRBJ2-1
abundance: -
v_gene: TRBV27
CDR3nt: TGTCCCCGAACTCGACTGACAGTCGGGACTAGCTCCTACAATGAGCAGTTCTTC
CDR3aa: CPRTRLTVGTSSYNEQFF

d_gene: -
len: 17
j_gene: TRBJ2-1
abundance: -
v_gene: TRBV4-1
CDR3nt: TGCGCCAGCAGCCAGCCCACTACCGGGACCCTGGGAGGTGAGCAGTTCTTC
CDR3aa: CASSQPTTGTLGGEQFF

d_gene: -
len: 16
j_gene: TRBJ2-1
abundance: -
v_gene: TRBV11-2
CDR3nt: TGTGCCAGCAGCCGCCGGACAGCTAAAGACATCAATGAGCAGTTCTTC
CDR3aa: CASSRRTAKDINEQFF

d_gene: -
len: 14
j_gene: TRBJ2-5
abundance: -
v_gene: TRBV7-2
CDR3nt: TGTGCCAGCAGCTTAGGTAGGGGTCGAGAGACCCAGTACTTC
CDR3aa: CASSLGRGRETQYF

d_gene: TRBD1
len: 15
j_gene: TRBJ2-5
abundance: -
v_gene: TRBV5-1
CDR3nt: TGCGCCAGCAGCCGAAGTTGGGGGGACAGGGAGACCCAGTACTTC
CDR3aa: CASSRSWGDRETQYF

d_gene: -
len: 18
j_gene: TRBJ2-7
abundance: -
v_gene: TRBV6-1
CDR3nt: TGTGCCAGCAGTGAAGGGGCACCAATGGGGCTAGCAGCCTACGAGCAGTACTTC
CDR3aa: CASSEGAPMGLAAYEQYF

d_gene: -
len: 12
j_gene: TRBJ2-1
abundance: once
v_gene: TRBV5-1
CDR3nt: TGCGCCAGCAGCTTGGCGGGCGGTGAGCAGTTCTTC
CDR3aa: CASSLAGGEQFF

d_gene: TRBD2
len: 16
j_gene: TRBJ2-7
abundance: -
v_gene: TRBV6-5
CDR3nt: TGTGCCAGCAGTTACTCGCGGCTAGCGGGAGCCTACGAGCAGTACTTC
CDR3aa: CASSYSRLAGAYEQYF

d_gene: TRBD2
len: 15
j_gene: TRBJ2-1
abundance: -
v_gene: TRBV5-8
CDR3nt: TGTGCCAGCAGCTCCGGACTAGCGGGAGTGAATGAGCAGTTCTTC
CDR3aa: CASSSGLAGVNEQFF

d_gene: TRBD1
len: 19
j_gene: TRBJ2-3
abundance: -
v_gene: TRBV12-5
CDR3nt: TGTGCTAGTGGTAACGGGCGACAGGGCTTTAACCCTAGCACAGATACGCAGTATTTT
CDR3aa: CASGNGRQGFNPSTDTQYF

d_gene: -
len: 16
j_gene: TRBJ2-2
abundance: -
v_gene: TRBV11-2
CDR3nt: TGTGCCAGCAGCTTAGATAGCCTCCTGCGCACCGGGGAGCTGTTTTTT
CDR3aa: CASSLDSLLRTGELFF

d_gene: -
len: 17
j_gene: TRBJ1-5
abundance: -
v_gene: TRBV23-1
CDR3nt: TGCGCCAGCAGTCAATTGGGCCGGGACGTCTGCAATCAGCCCCAGCATTTT
CDR3aa: CASSQLGRDVCNQPQHF

d_gene: TRBD2
len: 16
j_gene: TRBJ2-1
abundance: -
v_gene: TRBV6-9
CDR3nt: TGTGCCAGCAGGAGGGTGCTAGCGGGAGGGCCTAGAGAGCAGTTCTTC
CDR3aa: CASRRVLAGGPREQFF

d_gene: TRBD2
len: 17
j_gene: TRBJ2-4
abundance: once
v_gene: TRBV4-1
CDR3nt: TGCGCCAGCAGCCAAGATTGGACTAGCCTAGCCAAAAACATTCAGTACTTC
CDR3aa: CASSQDWTSLAKNIQYF